The present TCR beta chain was sequenced within a study of response to subunit inactivated influenza vaccine. Broader study findings: Each seasonal influenza vaccination recruits few new T cells, the authors suggested.

The V end was cut by 1 base, the J end by 4 bases, with 17 bases between. The CDR3 spans 17 residues. The V gene's germline CDR1 is LGHDT and CDR2 YNNKEL (reference sequence). TCRdb fed the RT-PCR reads into MiXCR, producing one record per CDR3 protein. The sample lists under 750,000 distinct CDR3 sequences, approximately 10% occurring once. Turning to this clonotype: As yet, its antigen is unknown.

This receptor was obtained from a man aged 50-59 years who received an inactivated influenza vaccine. The sample here was PBMCs from blood, taken on the day of vaccination. The V call is TRBV3-1, the J call TRBJ2-1, with D tentatively TRBD1 or TRBD2 (5 bases each). CDR3 in amino acids: CASSQGVGTDVYNEQFF. CDR3 bases: TGTGCCAGCAGCCAAGGGGTTGGGACGGACGTATACAATGAGCAGTTCTTC.